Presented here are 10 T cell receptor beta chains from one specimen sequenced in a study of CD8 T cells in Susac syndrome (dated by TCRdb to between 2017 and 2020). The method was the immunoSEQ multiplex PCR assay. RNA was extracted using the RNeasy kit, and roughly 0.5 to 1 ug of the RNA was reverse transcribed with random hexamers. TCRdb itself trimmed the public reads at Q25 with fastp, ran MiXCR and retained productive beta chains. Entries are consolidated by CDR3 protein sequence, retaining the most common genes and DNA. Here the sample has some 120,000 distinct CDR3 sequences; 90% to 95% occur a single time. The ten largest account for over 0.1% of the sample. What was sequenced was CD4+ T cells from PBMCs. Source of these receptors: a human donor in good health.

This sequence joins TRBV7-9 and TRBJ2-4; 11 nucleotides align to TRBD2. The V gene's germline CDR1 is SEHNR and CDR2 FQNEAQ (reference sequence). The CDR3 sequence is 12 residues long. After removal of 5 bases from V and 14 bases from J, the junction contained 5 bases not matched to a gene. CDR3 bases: TGTGCCAGCAGCCCGACTAGCGGGAAGGAGTACTTC. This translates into CASSPTSGKEYF.

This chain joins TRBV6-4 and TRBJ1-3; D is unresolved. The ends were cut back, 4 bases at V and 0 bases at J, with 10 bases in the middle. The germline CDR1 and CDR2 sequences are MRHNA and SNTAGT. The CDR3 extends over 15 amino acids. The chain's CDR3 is CASSGNSGSGNTIYF. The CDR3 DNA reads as TGTGCCAGCAGTGGTAACAGCGGCTCTGGAAACACCATATATTTT.

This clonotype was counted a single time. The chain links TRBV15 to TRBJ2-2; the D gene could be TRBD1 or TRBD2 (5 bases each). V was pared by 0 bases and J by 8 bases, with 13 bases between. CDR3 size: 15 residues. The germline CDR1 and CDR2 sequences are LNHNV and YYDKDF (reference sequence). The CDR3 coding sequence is TGTGCCACCAGCAGAGAGGCCGGGACGGGAGGGGAGCTGTTTTTT. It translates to CATSREAGTGGELFF.

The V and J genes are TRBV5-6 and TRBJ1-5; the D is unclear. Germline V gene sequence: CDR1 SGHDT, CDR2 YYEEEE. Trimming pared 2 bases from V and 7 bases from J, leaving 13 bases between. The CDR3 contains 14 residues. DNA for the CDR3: TGTGCCAGCAGCTTTGGCGGCAGCGACCAGCCCCAGCATTTT. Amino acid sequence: CASSFGGSDQPQHF.

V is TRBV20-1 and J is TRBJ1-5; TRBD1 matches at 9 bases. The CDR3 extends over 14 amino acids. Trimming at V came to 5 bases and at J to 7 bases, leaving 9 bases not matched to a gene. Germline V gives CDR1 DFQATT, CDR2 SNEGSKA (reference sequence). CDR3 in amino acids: CSASKGQGSQPQHF. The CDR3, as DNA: TGCAGTGCTTCGAAGGGACAGGGTAGCCAGCCCCAGCATTTT.

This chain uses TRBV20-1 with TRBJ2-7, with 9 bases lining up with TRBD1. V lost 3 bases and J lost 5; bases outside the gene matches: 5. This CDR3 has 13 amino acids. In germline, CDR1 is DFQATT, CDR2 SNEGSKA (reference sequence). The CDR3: CSASRGQGHEQYF. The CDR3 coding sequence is TGCAGTGCTAGTAGGGGACAGGGCCACGAGCAGTACTTC.

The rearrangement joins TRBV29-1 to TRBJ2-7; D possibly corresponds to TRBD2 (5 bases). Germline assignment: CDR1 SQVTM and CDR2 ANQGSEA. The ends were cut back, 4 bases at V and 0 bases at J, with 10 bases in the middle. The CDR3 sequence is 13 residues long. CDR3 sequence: CSVVPGFSYEQYF. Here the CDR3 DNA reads TGCAGCGTTGTTCCGGGATTCTCCTACGAGCAGTACTTC.

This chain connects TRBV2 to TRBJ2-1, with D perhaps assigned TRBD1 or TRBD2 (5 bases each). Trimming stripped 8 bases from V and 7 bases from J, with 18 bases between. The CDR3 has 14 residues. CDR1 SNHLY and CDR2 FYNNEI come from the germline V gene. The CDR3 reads CASSRVRAVNEQFF. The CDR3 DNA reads TGTGCCAGCTCGAGGGTCAGGGCTGTGAATGAGCAGTTCTTC.

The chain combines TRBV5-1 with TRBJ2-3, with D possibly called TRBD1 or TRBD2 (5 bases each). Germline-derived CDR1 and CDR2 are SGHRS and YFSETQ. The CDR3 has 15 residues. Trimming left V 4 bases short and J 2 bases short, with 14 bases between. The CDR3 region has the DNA TGCGCCAGCAGCCCCGGGACGGCAATCACAGATACGCAGTATTTT. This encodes CASSPGTAITDTQYF.

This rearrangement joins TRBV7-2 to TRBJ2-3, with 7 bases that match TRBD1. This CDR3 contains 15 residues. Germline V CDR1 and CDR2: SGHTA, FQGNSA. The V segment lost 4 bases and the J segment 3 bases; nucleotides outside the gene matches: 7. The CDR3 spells CASSSPGQLTDTQYF. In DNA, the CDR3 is TGTGCCAGCAGCTCCCCGGGACAGCTAACAGATACGCAGTATTTT. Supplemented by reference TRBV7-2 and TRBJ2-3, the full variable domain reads GAGVSQSPSNKVTEKGKDVELRCDPISGHTALYWYRQSLGQGLEFLIYFQGNSAPDKSGLPSDRFSAERTGGSVSTLTIQRTQQEDSAVYLCASSSPGQLTDTQYFGPGTRLTVL.